This TCR beta chain was recorded in a study of vaccination and CD4 T cells after COVID-19 (dated by TCRdb to between 2022 and 2023). At the level of the whole study: Convalescent patients had a positive SARS-CoV-2 result on nasal swab PCR, and of these patients, some 10 had mild disease and one had severe disease. Post-COVID blood samples were collected from convalescent patients a median of approximately 93 days after diagnosis, with a range of about 35 to 170 days. The convalescent cohort comprised six males and four females, including two Hispanic individuals, seven Caucasians, two Asians and one multiracial person. Two doses of either the Pfizer-BioNTech BNT162b2 vaccine (n=8) or the Moderna mRNA-1273 vaccine (n=2) were administered to participants. The spike-specific CD4+ TCR repertoire was compared before and after mRNA vaccination in 10 COVID-19 convalescent patients and a few infection-naive healthy vaccine recipients. The cultures were stimulated with overlapping spike peptide pools from SARS-CoV-2 and from the common cold coronaviruses HCoV-NL63, HCoV-OC43 and HCoV-229E. Post-vaccine blood samples were taken a median of 72 days after the second vaccine dose, with a range of roughly 13 to 250 days. Control cultures received a CEFX viral epitope pool as the positive control, an HIV-1 Nef peptide pool as the negative control, or no peptide. The paper as a whole reports these results and caveats: The number of convalescent patients in the study was relatively small, and the study did not examine early timepoints following natural infection. An increase in the median number of SARS-CoV-2-reactive clonotypes from around 20 after infection to some 40 after vaccination was observed, but the change was not found to be significant. Of the vaccine-specific clones found in convalescent patients, nearly all (304 of 307) were mono-reactive for SARS-CoV-2 spike instead of being cross-reactive with common cold coronaviruses. In convalescent patients, a median 86.3% of post-vaccine SARS-CoV-2-reactive clones were detected only after vaccination, and vaccine-specific priming was suggested by this finding.

Library construction relied on PCR. DNA from cultured CD4+ T cells was subjected to TCR sequencing with the Oncomine TCR Beta short-read assay at the Johns Hopkins FTIC core. Genomic DNA was extracted from the cultured CD4+ T cells with the QIAamp micro DNA kit. Oncomine TCR Beta libraries from cultured CD4+ T cells were pooled using unique dual indexes and sequenced on an Illumina iSeq 100. As for the original processing: Non-productive sequences were removed, and CDR3s that did not start with C, did not end with F or W, or were shorter than 7 amino acids were discarded. Antigen-specific clonotypes were identified with the MANAFEST web application by comparing peptide-stimulated wells with reference and other culture wells. Positive clones required FDR below 0.05, an odds ratio above 5, and productive frequency above 0.1% in at least two of three replicate wells. A clonotype was classed as cross-reactive if the clonotype showed significant expansion both in SARS-CoV-2 spike wells and in at least one common cold coronavirus spike condition. Using R version 3.6.1, CDR3 homology was evaluated through Levenshtein distances (stringdist) along with unrooted phylogenetic trees (ape). The public reads were reanalyzed by TCRdb: fastp trimming at Q25, MiXCR alignment, in-frame beta chains only. CDR3 protein sequences are deduplicated, and each keeps its most common genes and DNA. TCRdb's processing, not the authors', yielded these V and J calls. A total of some 25,000 distinct CDR3 sequences appear in this sample, roughly 40% of them only once. The ten top clones hold approximately 10% of the sample.

Notes on this clonotype: What this receptor recognizes is not known. Per-base quality was not reported, and no clone a single base away is much larger than it.

Interpreted using the paper, the treatment or condition label stands for: approximately 10-day PBMC culture with coronavirus spike peptide pools or control peptides (ViraFEST assay). The ViraFEST assay was used in the study, in which antigen-specific T cells were expanded with peptide pools and expanded clonotypes were subsequently identified by TCR sequencing. The convalescent patients' positive SARS-CoV-2 PCR tests fell between March and December 2020, which was before the Alpha, Beta and Delta variants emerged in the United States. PBMCs were cultured at about 2 million per well in IMDM supplemented with around 5.5% human AB serum and about 10 IU/ml IL-2, with about 10 ug/ml peptide pools added. On days 3 and 7, half of the culture medium was replaced with fresh IL-2-containing medium. CD4+ T cells were isolated after 10 days of culture through negative selection using the EasySep CD4+ T cell isolation kit. PBMCs were separated from whole blood using Ficoll-Paque Plus gradient centrifugation and then either used fresh or cryopreserved at -140C. Triplicate wells were generally used for each culture condition.

CDR1 and CDR2 are read off the germline V gene (reference sequence) as DFQATT and SNEGSKA. The CDR3 has 15 amino acids, counting the end cysteine and phenylalanine. Only the CDR3 portion is preserved as DNA: 45 bases, with reading frame beginning at the first base. For this chain, trimming is 4 bases at the V end and 1 base at the J end, and the number of junction bases without a gene match is 9. The sequencing input was CD4+ T cells from blood, cultured in vitro. This receptor chain uses TRBV20-1 and TRBJ1-1; the junction holds 7 bases that match TRBD1. The TCR sequence derives from a human donor who had recovered from COVID-19. The DNA sequence is given as TGCAGTGCTAACCCCAACAGGGGTAGGAACACTGAAGCTTTCTTT. This is translated as CSANPNRGRNTEAFF.